At least ten counts were recorded for the clone carrying this TCR beta chain. What it binds is not known. This sample is drawn from a study of regulatory T cells in long-lasting Graves disease. As for time point: persistent/refractory GD, antithyroid drugs over 5 years with positive TRAb. The TCR library was prepared using RNA isolated from PBMCs. Diagnosis followed American Thyroid Association guidelines for Graves' disease. Peripheral blood, 7 to 10 milliliters per patient, was collected in EDTA tubes. The CDR3 length is 14 residues. J was trimmed by 2 bases and V by 7 bases; bases with no gene match: 5. CDR3-region Arm-PCR and iRepertoire HTBI primers produced the TCR beta libraries. MiXCR, applied by TCRdb to the multiplex PCR reads, yields one record per CDR3 protein. The data show roughly 360,000 distinct CDR3 sequences, with about 23% seen just once and around a quarter held by the top ten. Points from the study as a whole: Thyroid tissue went unexamined; only peripheral blood was analyzed. Preferential use of TRBV28, TRBJ1-2 and TRBJ2-5 was seen in persistent disease.

The sequence was collected from a woman in her thirties or forties with Graves disease. The sequencing used peripheral blood mononuclear cells (PBMCs), collected when the disease was refractory, from a patient treated with antithyroid drugs. The chain uses TRBV12-3 or TRBV12-4 and TRBJ1-1; TRBD1 matches 9 bases. CDR3 in amino acids: CASKTGGSNTEAFF. DNA for the CDR3: TGTGCCAGCAAAACAGGGGGCTCCAACACTGAAGCTTTCTTT.